This section outlines one T cell receptor (beta chain) sequence together with its context. This same CDR3 is encoded by further DNA sequences in the sample. This sample is part of a study of shared clonotypes between healthy human individuals. Produced via immunoSEQ multiplex PCR; TCRdb's table is partial and in-frame only. The sample consists of 850,000 to 1,200,000 clones, around 76% of them appearing once. The germline gives CDR1 GTSNPN, CDR2 SVGIG (reference sequence). The CDR3 sequence is 13 residues long. V shed 1 base and J 5 bases; nucleotides not matched to a gene: 3. This chain connects TRBV30 to TRBJ2-5; TRBD2 matches 8 bases. The TCR was taken from a man between 18 and 35 years old in good health. Sequenced sample: memory CD4+ T cells sorted from blood. Subset noted: CD45RA-negative fraction. CDR3 coding DNA: TGTGCCTGGAGTGGCCGGGGGGGGGAGACCCAGTACTTC. It encodes CAWSGRGGETQYF. Full variable domain (missing parts from reference TRBV30 and TRBJ2-5): SQTIHQWPATLVQPVGSPLSLECTVEGTSNPNLYWYRQAAGRGLQLLFYSVGIGQISSEVPQNLSASRPQDRQFILSSKKLLLSDSGFYLCAWSGRGGETQYFGPGTRLLVL.